This T cell receptor beta chain originates from a study of OX40 agonist ivuxolimab in advanced cancers. CDR1 is SGHNT, CDR2 YYREEE, per germline (reference sequence). There are 13 residues in the CDR3. The germline V and J ends were trimmed by 0 bases and 2 bases, with 6 bases remaining between them. Study-level points and caveats: Compared with CD4+, CD8+ T cells on average had more expanded clones. Clonal expansion by week 6 occurred in CD4+ and CD8+ blood T cells (at 0.1 to 3.0 mg/kg).

Profiled with immunoSEQ multiplex PCR; TCRdb holds only in-frame clones, not every one. The top ten hold roughly 2% of the sample, which has 61,000 or so clones, about 87% seen once. As concerns this clone: No antigen is known for it.

Exclusion of a patient followed from autoimmune disease history or systemic immunosuppression. The starting material was CD4+ or CD8+ T cells sorted from blood, obtained in a trial of the OX40 agonist ivuxolimab. The TCR was taken from an adult with an advanced solid tumor such as melanoma, head and neck, liver or kidney cancer. The rearrangement uses TRBV5-4 and TRBJ2-7; D remains ambiguous. The CDR3 loop reads CASSLASTYEQYF. DNA of the CDR3: TGTGCCAGCAGCTTGGCCTCAACCTACGAGCAGTACTTC.